One and the same sample provided the 24 T cell receptor beta chains below, sequenced in a study of T cell responses to AZD1222 COVID-19 vaccine. Assay used: immunoSEQ multiplex PCR; TCRdb lists only in-frame clones, some missing. The sample yields 95,000 to 110,000 clones, approximately 89% seen once. Sequenced here: peripheral blood, sampled on day 0 of AZD1222 vaccination. The receptor set was obtained from an adult in good health.

J is TRBJ2-1 and V is TRBV7-8; D possibly corresponds to TRBD2 (5 bases). The CDR3 consists of 15 residues. V lost 2 bases to trimming and J lost 8 bases, with 16 bases between them. Germline assignment: CDR1 SGHVS and CDR2 FQNEAQ. Here the CDR3 reads CASSLYIGPGDEQFF. DNA of the CDR3: TGTGCCAGCAGCTTATATATCGGACCCGGGGATGAGCAGTTCTTC.

The genes are TRBV19 and TRBJ1-3, with TRBD1 matching over 8 bases. The CDR3 runs 17 residues. Germline V CDR1 and CDR2: LNHDA, SQIVND (reference sequence). The V and J ends lost 6 bases and 2 bases, in that order; junction bases with no gene match: 12. CDR3 in amino acids: CASRRPLTGDAGNTIYF. In DNA form, the CDR3 reads TGTGCCAGTAGACGTCCTTTGACAGGGGACGCTGGAAACACCATATATTTT.

This chain links TRBV7-2 with TRBJ1-4; 8 nucleotides agree with TRBD1. From germline, CDR1 is SGHTA and CDR2 FQGNSA. CDR3 length equals 14 residues. The trim removed 5 bases at V and 8 bases at J, leaving 7 bases unmatched. This CDR3 reads CASSVRTGPEKLFF. In DNA, the CDR3 is TGTGCCAGCAGCGTCCGGACAGGGCCCGAAAAACTGTTTTTT.

The V gene is TRBV24-1, the J gene TRBJ2-1, with 7 nucleotides matching TRBD2. This CDR3 has 13 residues. Germline V gives CDR1 KGHDR, CDR2 SFDVKD. After removal of 6 bases from V and 4 bases from J, the junction contained 2 bases not matched to a gene. The CDR3 spells CATSRRGYNEQFF. In DNA, the CDR3 is TGTGCCACCAGTCGGCGGGGGTACAATGAGCAGTTCTTC.

CDR3 residues: CASSLAPGQDNQPQHF. The CDR3 DNA follows: TGTGCCAGCAGTTTAGCCCCGGGACAGGACAATCAGCCCCAGCATTTT. This rearrangement joins TRBV28 to TRBJ1-5; TRBD1 aligns across 8 bases. The CDR3 runs to 16 residues. V was pared by 2 bases and J by 3 bases, with 6 bases of the junction left unmatched. Per germline, CDR1 MDHEN and CDR2 SYDVKM.

The chain employs TRBV7-2 and TRBJ2-5; D is perhaps TRBD1 (5 bases). In germline, CDR1 is SGHTA, CDR2 FQGNSA. The CDR3 loop spans 15 amino acids. Trimming shortened V by 3 bases and J by 4 bases, and 15 bases separated the two germline ends. The CDR3 here is CASSFSMEQGETQYF. The CDR3 region has the DNA TGTGCCAGCAGCTTCTCGATGGAGCAGGGAGAGACCCAGTACTTC.

The CDR3, as DNA: TGTGCCAGCAGTCCCCCTGGGAGCGGGCATAAGGAGACCCAGTACTTC. Translating it yields CASSPPGSGHKETQYF. The genes are TRBV28 and TRBJ2-5, with TRBD2 as a possible D gene (6 bases). Trimming shortened V by 5 bases and J by 5 bases, and 21 bases separated the two germline ends. The CDR3 consists of 16 residues. Germline V CDR1 and CDR2: MDHEN, SYDVKM.

V usage is TRBV30 and J usage is TRBJ2-3, with D possibly matching TRBD2 (6 bases). The V gene lost 0 bases and the J gene lost 2 bases, with 9 bases spanning the gap. Germline values: CDR1 GTSNPN, CDR2 SVGIG (reference sequence). The CDR3 runs to 14 residues. Here the CDR3 reads CAWSVGGITDTQYF. CDR3 sequence (DNA): TGTGCCTGGAGTGTGGGCGGGATCACAGATACGCAGTATTTT.

The chain joins TRBV6-6 to TRBJ2-1, with TRBD2 identical over 10 bases. The CDR3 consists of 16 residues. CDR1 is MNHNY and CDR2 is SVGAGI in the germline V gene (reference sequence). With V trimmed by 2 bases and J by 8 bases, 9 bases remained unmatched. The CDR3 here is CASSYLLAGAGDEQFF. In nucleotides, the CDR3 is TGTGCCAGCAGTTACCTTCTAGCGGGAGCAGGGGATGAGCAGTTCTTC.

This clone was detected only once. The J gene is TRBJ2-7, the V gene TRBV6-6, with a weak D call TRBD1 (6 bases). Germline V gene lookup returns CDR1 MNHNY and CDR2 SVGAGI (reference sequence). The V and J ends lost 7 bases and 2 bases respectively, with 18 bases between them. The CDR3 spans 15 residues. The CDR3 region is CASTPTGTLAYEQYF. As DNA, the CDR3 is TGTGCCAGCACCCCTACCGGGACATTGGCCTACGAGCAGTACTTC.

This chain joins TRBV5-1 and TRBJ2-2; D might be TRBD1 or TRBD2, each matching 5 bases. The CDR3 covers 16 residues. The V end was cut by 5 bases, the J end by 0 bases, with 14 bases between. The germline V gene encodes CDR1 SGHRS and CDR2 YFSETQ. The CDR3 nucleotides are TGCGCCAGCAGTCGGACCGGGACGGCGAACACCGGGGAGCTGTTTTTT. Translation gives CASSRTGTANTGELFF.

The chain links TRBV28 to TRBJ1-1; the D is unclear. From germline, CDR1 is MDHEN and CDR2 SYDVKM. This CDR3 region has 12 residues. Between the trimmed V and J ends, which lost 6 bases and 8 bases, there was a span of 13 bases. CDR3 in amino acids: CASRSGGKEAFF. In DNA, the CDR3 is TGTGCCAGCAGATCTGGAGGGAAGGAAGCTTTCTTT.

The sample holds one count of this clone. The rearrangement uses TRBV3-1 (or the pseudogene TRBV3-2) and TRBJ2-1, with TRBD1 identical over 7 bases. In germline, CDR1 is LGHDT, CDR2 YNNKEL (reference sequence). V trimming: 2 bases; J trimming: 7 bases; junction bases outside the gene matches: 5. The CDR3 has 14 residues. The CDR3 here is CASSQQGVWNEQFF. The DNA of the CDR3 is TGTGCCAGCAGCCAACAGGGGGTCTGGAATGAGCAGTTCTTC.

This clone was seen once. V and J are TRBV30 and TRBJ2-7, with D possibly being TRBD1 (5 bases). This CDR3 is built from 15 residues. The V and J ends lost 0 bases and 6 bases respectively, with 18 bases between them. Germline lookup yields CDR1 GTSNPN and CDR2 SVGIG (reference sequence). The CDR3 loop reads CAWSVPPATVGEQYF. As DNA, the CDR3 is TGTGCCTGGAGTGTCCCTCCAGCGACAGTCGGCGAGCAGTACTTC.

V usage is TRBV12-5 and J usage is TRBJ2-3, with TRBD2 matching over 11 bases. The length of the CDR3 is 15 residues. Germline trimming cut 7 bases from V and 6 bases from J; bases unmatched to any gene: 9. Germline CDR1 is LGHNT and CDR2 is FRNRAP. The CDR3 loop is CASAPTSGSWDTQYF. For the CDR3, the DNA is TGTGCTAGTGCCCCCACTAGCGGGAGCTGGGATACGCAGTATTTT.

This chain uses TRBV5-1 with TRBJ1-5; D not resolved. The V gene's germline CDR1 is SGHRS and CDR2 YFSETQ. Trimming removed 1 base from V and 3 bases from J, with 11 bases in between. This CDR3 region has 15 residues. CDR3 nucleotides: TGCGCCAGCAGCTTGAACCCACAGAACAATCAGCCCCAGCATTTT. Amino acids: CASSLNPQNNQPQHF.

The gene calls are TRBV19 and TRBJ2-3, with D possibly being TRBD1 or TRBD2 (5 bases each). CDR3 length equals 16 residues. Germline assignment: CDR1 LNHDA and CDR2 SQIVND (reference sequence). Between the trimmed V and J ends, which lost 9 bases and 4 bases, there was a span of 23 bases. In DNA, the CDR3 is TGTGCCAGCCGCTCGGGATTGGCAGGGTTAGCAGATACGCAGTATTTT. This codes for CASRSGLAGLADTQYF. Full variable domain (rest looked up from reference TRBV19 and TRBJ2-3): DGGITQSPKYLFRKEGQNVTLSCEQNLNHDAMYWYRQDPGQGLRLIYYSQIVNDFQKGDIAEGYSVSREKKESFPLTVTSAQKNPTAFYLCASRSGLAGLADTQYFGPGTRLTVL.

V and J are TRBV7-2 and TRBJ1-2; D unclear. There are 12 residues in the CDR3. V was shortened by 1 base and J by 6 bases, with 6 bases between the two germline ends. The germline CDR1 and CDR2 sequences are SGHTA and FQGNSA. This CDR3 is CASSLGVDGYTF. As DNA, the CDR3 is TGTGCCAGCAGCTTAGGGGTGGATGGCTACACCTTC. Supplemented by reference TRBV7-2 and TRBJ1-2, the full variable domain reads GAGVSQSPSNKVTEKGKDVELRCDPISGHTALYWYRQSLGQGLEFLIYFQGNSAPDKSGLPSDRFSAERTGGSVSTLTIQRTQQEDSAVYLCASSLGVDGYTFGSGTRLTVV.

This sequence joins TRBV6-5 and TRBJ2-7, with D perhaps TRBD1 (5 bases). This CDR3 spans 13 amino acids. Trimming took off 2 bases at V and 3 bases at J, with 8 bases between the two ends. The V gene's germline CDR1 is MNHEY and CDR2 SVGAGI. The CDR3 DNA reads TGTGCCAGCAGTTACACGACAGACTACGAGCAGTACTTC. It is translated as CASSYTTDYEQYF.

This clone was seen a single time. The rearrangement uses TRBV4-1 and TRBJ1-2, with D unclear. This CDR3 spans 16 amino acids. Trimming removed 0 bases at V and 0 bases at J, with 11 bases between. Germline V CDR1 and CDR2: MGHRA, YSYEKL. DNA of the CDR3: TGCGCCAGCAGCCAAGATGTAGCAAAAGCTAACTATGGCTACACCTTC. This gives the protein CASSQDVAKANYGYTF.

The count of this clone is one. The chain joins TRBV7-3 to TRBJ2-2; no definite D call. This CDR3 spans 14 amino acids. Per the germline V gene, CDR1 is SGHTA and CDR2 is FQGTGA. The V end was cut by 5 bases, the J end by 5 bases, with 12 bases between. The chain's CDR3 is CASSPPPGTGELFF. In DNA form, the CDR3 reads TGTGCCAGCAGCCCGCCCCCCGGGACCGGGGAGCTGTTTTTT.

This chain joins TRBV3-1 (or the pseudogene TRBV3-2) and TRBJ1-2, with D perhaps matching TRBD1 (5 bases). V was shortened by 0 bases and J by 6 bases, with 11 bases between the two germline ends. The V gene's germline CDR1 is LGHDT and CDR2 YNNKEL (reference sequence). This CDR3 is built from 14 residues. The CDR3 DNA sequence: TGTGCCAGCAGCCAAGAGGGGGGGAAGGATGGCTACACCTTC. Translation gives CASSQEGGKDGYTF.

CDR3 DNA: TGTGCCAGCAGCTGGACTAGCGGGGGAAAAGAGACCCAGTACTTC. Its translation is CASSWTSGGKETQYF. V usage is TRBV7-2 and J usage is TRBJ2-5; 13 nucleotides agree with TRBD2. The CDR3 runs to 15 residues. The V gene end was trimmed by 4 bases and the J gene end by 3 bases; junction bases not matched to a gene: 2. Germline V lookup: CDR1 SGHTA, CDR2 FQGNSA.

V is TRBV19 and J is TRBJ1-1; the D is unclear. Trimming removed 1 base from V and 6 bases from J, with 12 bases in between. CDR3 length equals 14 residues. CDR1 is LNHDA, CDR2 SQIVND, per germline (reference sequence). CDR3 sequence: CASSIGSGKAEAFF. DNA for the CDR3: TGTGCCAGTAGTATAGGGTCGGGAAAGGCTGAAGCTTTCTTT.